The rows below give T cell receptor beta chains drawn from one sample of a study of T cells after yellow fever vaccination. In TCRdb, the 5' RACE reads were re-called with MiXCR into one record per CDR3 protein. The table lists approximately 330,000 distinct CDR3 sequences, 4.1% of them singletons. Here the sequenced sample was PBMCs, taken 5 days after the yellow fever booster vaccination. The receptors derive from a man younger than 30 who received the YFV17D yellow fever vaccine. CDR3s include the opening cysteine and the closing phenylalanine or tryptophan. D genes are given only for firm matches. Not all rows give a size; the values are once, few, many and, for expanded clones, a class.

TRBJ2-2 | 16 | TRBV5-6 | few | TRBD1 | CASSNRGRRGTGELFF | TGTGCCAGCAGTAACAGGGGGCGCCGCGGCACCGGGGAGCTGTTTTTT
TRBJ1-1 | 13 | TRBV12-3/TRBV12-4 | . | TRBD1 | CASRRGTVTEAFF | TGTGCCAGCAGACGCGGGACAGTCACTGAAGCTTTCTTT
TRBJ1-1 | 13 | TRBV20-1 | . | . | CSARETANTEAFF | TGCAGTGCTAGAGAGACAGCGAACACTGAAGCTTTCTTT
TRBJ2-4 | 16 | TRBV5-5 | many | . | CASSLDRGRAKNIQYF | TGTGCCAGCAGCTTGGATCGGGGGAGAGCCAAAAACATTCAGTACTTC
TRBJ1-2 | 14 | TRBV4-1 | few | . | CASSQDLTGDGYTF | TGCGCCAGCAGCCAAGACCTGACAGGAGATGGCTACACCTTC
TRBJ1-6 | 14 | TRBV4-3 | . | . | CASSQETVGSPLHF | TGCGCCAGCAGCCAAGAGACAGTAGGTTCACCCCTCCACTTT
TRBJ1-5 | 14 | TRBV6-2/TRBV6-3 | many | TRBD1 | CASTKTGGGQPQHF | TGTGCCAGCACCAAGACAGGGGGAGGGCAGCCCCAGCATTTT
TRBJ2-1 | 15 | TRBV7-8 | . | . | CASGNDGTLGNEQFF | TGTGCCAGCGGCAACGACGGGACCCTCGGGAATGAGCAGTTCTTC
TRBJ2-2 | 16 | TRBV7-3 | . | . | CASSLSRISNTGELFF | TGTGCCAGCAGCTTAAGTCGGATCTCGAACACCGGGGAGCTGTTTTTT
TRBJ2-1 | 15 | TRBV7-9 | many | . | CASSLVVAAHNEQFF | TGTGCCAGCAGCTTAGTGGTGGCAGCCCACAATGAGCAGTTCTTC
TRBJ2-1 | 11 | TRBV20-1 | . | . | CSAEGYNEQFF | TGCAGTGCTGAGGGATACAATGAGCAGTTCTTC
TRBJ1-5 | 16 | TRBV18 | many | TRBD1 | CASSPAGQGAHQPQHF | TGTGCCAGCTCACCGGCCGGGCAGGGGGCGCATCAGCCCCAGCATTTT
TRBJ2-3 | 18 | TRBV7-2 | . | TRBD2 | CASSANPGGSTSTDTQYF | TGTGCCAGCAGCGCCAACCCCGGGGGGAGCACTAGCACAGATACGCAGTATTTT
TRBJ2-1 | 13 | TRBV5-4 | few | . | CASSFRIYNEQFF | TGTGCCAGCAGCTTCCGGATTTACAATGAGCAGTTCTTC
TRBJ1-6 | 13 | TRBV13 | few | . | CASSLYQNSPLHF | TGTGCCAGCAGCTTATATCAGAATTCACCCCTCCACTTT
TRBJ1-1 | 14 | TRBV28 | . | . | CASSFREFRTEAFF | TGTGCCAGCAGTTTCCGGGAATTCCGCACTGAAGCTTTCTTT
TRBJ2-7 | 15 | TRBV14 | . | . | CASSRDPNSPYEQYF | TGTGCCAGCAGCCGGGACCCTAATTCACCCTACGAGCAGTACTTC
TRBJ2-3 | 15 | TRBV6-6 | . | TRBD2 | CASRDSGGASDTQYF | TGTGCCAGCAGGGATTCCGGGGGGGCATCAGATACGCAGTATTTT
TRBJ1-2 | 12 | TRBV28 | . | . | CASSLHGSGYTF | TGTGCCAGCAGTTTGCACGGGAGCGGCTACACCTTC
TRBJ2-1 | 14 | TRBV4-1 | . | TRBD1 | CASSQYGTVNEQFF | TGCGCCAGCAGCCAATACGGGACAGTCAATGAGCAGTTCTTC
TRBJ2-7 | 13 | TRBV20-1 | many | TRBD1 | CSARHTGGYEQYF | TGCAGTGCTAGACATACAGGGGGCTACGAGCAGTACTTC
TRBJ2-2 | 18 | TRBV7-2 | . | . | CASSLRDYRGGTTGELFF | TGTGCCAGCAGTCTTAGGGATTACAGGGGGGGCACCACCGGGGAGCTGTTTTTT
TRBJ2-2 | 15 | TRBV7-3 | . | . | CASSRDSTNTGELFF | TGTGCCAGCAGCAGAGACAGTACGAACACCGGGGAGCTGTTTTTT
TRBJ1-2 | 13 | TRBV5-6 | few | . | CASSWNREYGYTF | TGTGCCAGCAGCTGGAACAGGGAGTATGGCTACACCTTC
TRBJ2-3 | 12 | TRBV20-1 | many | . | CSAEWSTDTQYF | TGCAGTGCCGAGTGGTCCACAGATACGCAGTATTTT
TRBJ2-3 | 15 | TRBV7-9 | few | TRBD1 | CASSLLTGGTDTQYF | TGTGCCAGCAGCCTACTGACAGGGGGCACAGATACGCAGTATTTT
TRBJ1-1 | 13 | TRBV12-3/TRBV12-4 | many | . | CASSLQEGTEAFF | TGTGCCAGCAGTCTACAGGAGGGCACTGAAGCTTTCTTT
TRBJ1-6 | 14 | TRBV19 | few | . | CASNIGSYNSPLHF | TGTGCCAGTAACATCGGCAGCTATAATTCACCCCTCCACTTT
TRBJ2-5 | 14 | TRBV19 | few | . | CASSIAGAGGTQYF | TGTGCCAGTAGTATAGCAGGGGCCGGGGGGACCCAGTACTTC
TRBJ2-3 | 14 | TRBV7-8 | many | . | CASSTRAASDTQYF | TGTGCCAGCAGCACCCGAGCCGCCTCAGATACGCAGTATTTT
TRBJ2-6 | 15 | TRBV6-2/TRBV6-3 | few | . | CASSGVGSGANVLTF | TGTGCCAGCAGCGGGGTTGGCTCTGGGGCCAACGTCCTGACTTTC
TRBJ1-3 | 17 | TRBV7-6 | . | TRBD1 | CASSVNPRTGEGNTIYF | TGTGCCAGCAGCGTGAATCCCAGGACAGGGGAGGGAAACACCATATATTTT
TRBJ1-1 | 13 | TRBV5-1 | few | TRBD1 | CASSFGTGKEAFF | TGCGCCAGCAGCTTCGGGACAGGAAAGGAAGCTTTCTTT
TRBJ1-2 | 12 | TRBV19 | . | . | CASSTEGYGYTF | TGTGCCAGTAGTACCGAGGGGTATGGCTACACCTTC
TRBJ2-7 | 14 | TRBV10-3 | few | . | CAISGSRESYEQYF | TGTGCCATCAGTGGTTCCAGGGAAAGCTACGAGCAGTACTTC
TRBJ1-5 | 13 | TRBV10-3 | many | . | CAISANRDQPQHF | TGTGCCATCAGTGCCAACAGGGATCAGCCCCAGCATTTT
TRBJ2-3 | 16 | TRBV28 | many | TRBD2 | CASSPVSAGGSDTQYF | TGTGCCAGCAGTCCCGTATCAGCGGGGGGGTCAGATACGCAGTATTTT
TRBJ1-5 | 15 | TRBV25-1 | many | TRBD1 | CASSGQGASNQPQHF | TGTGCCAGCAGTGGGCAGGGGGCTAGCAATCAGCCCCAGCATTTT
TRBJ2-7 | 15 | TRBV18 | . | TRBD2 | CASSLTSGGNNEQYF | TGTGCCAGCTCTCTCACTAGCGGGGGTAATAACGAGCAGTACTTC
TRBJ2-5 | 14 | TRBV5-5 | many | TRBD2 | CASSQRGAAETQYF | TGTGCCAGCAGCCAGCGGGGCGCTGCGGAGACCCAGTACTTC
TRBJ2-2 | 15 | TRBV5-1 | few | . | CASSLTGKDTGELFF | TGCGCCAGCAGCTTGACAGGGAAGGACACCGGGGAGCTGTTTTTT
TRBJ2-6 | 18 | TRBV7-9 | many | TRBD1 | CASSLRGQPSSGANVLTF | TGTGCCAGCAGCTTAAGGGGACAGCCCAGCTCTGGGGCCAACGTCCTGACTTTC
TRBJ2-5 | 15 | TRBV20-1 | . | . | CSASVKGWYQETQYF | TGCAGTGCTAGTGTAAAGGGGTGGTACCAAGAGACCCAGTACTTC
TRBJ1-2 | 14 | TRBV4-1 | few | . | CASSQAQDTSGYTF | TGCGCCAGCAGCCAAGCCCAGGACACTTCTGGCTACACCTTC
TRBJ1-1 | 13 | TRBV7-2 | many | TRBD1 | CASSFRQGTEAFF | TGTGCCAGCAGCTTTCGACAGGGCACTGAAGCTTTCTTT
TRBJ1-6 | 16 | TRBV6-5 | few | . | CASSYSGSSYNSPLHF | TGTGCCAGCAGTTACTCAGGGAGCTCCTATAATTCACCCCTCCACTTT
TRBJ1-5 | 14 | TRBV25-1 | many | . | CASSEIGAGQPQHF | TGTGCCAGCAGTGAGATTGGGGCAGGTCAGCCCCAGCATTTT
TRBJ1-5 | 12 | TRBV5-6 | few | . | CASSLGHQPQHF | TGTGCCAGCAGCTTAGGGCACCAGCCCCAGCATTTT
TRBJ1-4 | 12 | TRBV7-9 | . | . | CASSGELGKLFF | TGTGCCAGCAGCGGGGAGTTGGGAAAACTGTTTTTT
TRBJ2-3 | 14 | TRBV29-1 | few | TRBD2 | CSLRTSGGAATQYF | TGCAGCCTAAGGACTAGCGGGGGGGCCGCTACGCAGTATTTT
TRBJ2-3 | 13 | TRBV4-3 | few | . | CASSYRDTDTQYF | TGCGCCAGCAGCTACCGGGACACAGATACGCAGTATTTT
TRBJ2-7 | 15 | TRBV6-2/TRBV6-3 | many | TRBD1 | CASSTPGQPNYEQYF | TGTGCCAGCAGTACGCCGGGACAGCCTAACTACGAGCAGTACTTC
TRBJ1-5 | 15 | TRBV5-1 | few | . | CASSLEWGSNQPQHF | TGCGCCAGCAGCTTGGAATGGGGGAGCAATCAGCCCCAGCATTTT
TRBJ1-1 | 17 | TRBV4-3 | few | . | CASSQGPGKNMNTEAFF | TGCGCCAGCAGCCAAGGCCCAGGGAAAAACATGAACACTGAAGCTTTCTTT
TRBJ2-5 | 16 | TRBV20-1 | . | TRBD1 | CSGQGRDNLLQETQYF | TGCAGTGGACAGGGACGGGACAACCTTCTGCAAGAGACCCAGTACTTC
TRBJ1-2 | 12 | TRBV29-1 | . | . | CSVKKTNYGYTF | TGCAGCGTTAAGAAGACTAACTATGGCTACACCTTC
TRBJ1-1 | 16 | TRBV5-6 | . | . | CASSLGQLSMNTEAFF | TGTGCCAGCAGCTTGGGACAGCTTAGTATGAACACTGAAGCTTTCTTT
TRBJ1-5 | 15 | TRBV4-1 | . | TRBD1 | CASSGRAGQGQPQHF | TGCGCCAGCAGCGGTCGGGCTGGACAGGGCCAGCCCCAGCATTTT
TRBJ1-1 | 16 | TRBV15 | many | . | CATSRDGPASNTEAFF | TGTGCCACCAGCAGAGATGGTCCAGCCTCGAACACTGAAGCTTTCTTT